What follows describes a single T cell receptor (beta chain). What it binds is unknown. 13 Jbeta primers and 60 Vbeta primers were used for the PCR. Clones were sequenced by immunoSEQ multiplex PCR, and TCRdb holds only the in-frame ones, with some missing. The sample holds over 100,000 clones; around 65% are singletons and the top ten take 1.5% to 1.9%. These data belong to a study of cytomegalovirus exposure and HLA in healthy donors. Study conclusions and caveats: The analysis excluded some indistinguishable V segments, including TRBV6-2 and TRBV6-3. V- and J-gene trimming in TCR beta was tied to a missense DCLRE1C variant by an analysis performed later. HLA alleles were associated with 18,000 or so TCR beta sequences in a later analysis at 0.05 false discovery rate.

The germline V gene has CDR1 MDHEN and CDR2 SYDVKM. This CDR3 comprises 15 residues. Trimming stripped 2 bases from V and 4 bases from J, with 12 bases between. This chain joins TRBV28 and TRBJ1-5; TRBD1 might be the D (5 bases). This TCR derives from a man between 18 and 35 years old in good health and CMV-seronegative. The sample consisted of PBMCs. Here the CDR3 DNA reads TGTGCCAGCAGTTTAGCAGGGCGGCGAAATCAGCCCCAGCATTTT. Its translation is CASSLAGRRNQPQHF.